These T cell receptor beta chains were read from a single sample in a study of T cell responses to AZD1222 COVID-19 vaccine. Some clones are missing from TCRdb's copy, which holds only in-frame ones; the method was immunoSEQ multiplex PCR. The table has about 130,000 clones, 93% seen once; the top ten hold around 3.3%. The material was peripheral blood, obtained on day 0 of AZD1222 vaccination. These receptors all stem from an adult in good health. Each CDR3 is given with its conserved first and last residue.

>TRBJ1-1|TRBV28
CASSFVRGGTEAFF
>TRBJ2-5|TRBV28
CASSPGLGAFEEETQYF
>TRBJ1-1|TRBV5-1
CASSRDRVTEAFF
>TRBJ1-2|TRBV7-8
CASSLAGWSYGYTF
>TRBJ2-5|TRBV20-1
CSAGLRETQYF
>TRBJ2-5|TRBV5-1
CASSFTSGLAAVETQYF
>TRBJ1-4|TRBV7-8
CASSPSGKVNEKLFF
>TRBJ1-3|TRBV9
CASSSGRAADTIYF
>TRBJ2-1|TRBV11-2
CASSLEWAGGVYEQFF
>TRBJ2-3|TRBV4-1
CASSQEGAVTSTDTQYF
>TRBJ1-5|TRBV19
CASSGTDQPQHF
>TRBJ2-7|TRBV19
CASKDSSYEQYF
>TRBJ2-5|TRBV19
CASSLEGRETQYF
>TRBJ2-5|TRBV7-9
CASSKGQGGQETQYF
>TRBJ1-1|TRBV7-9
CASSLDMNTEAFF